This TCR beta chain derives from a study of T cell responses to AZD1222 COVID-19 vaccine. Findings and limits, study-wide: Among those given AZD1222, only six were seropositive at baseline.

This clone was found once. Its antigen is unidentified. Measured with immunoSEQ multiplex PCR; TCRdb has only the in-frame clones, and not every one. The table lists 100,000 to 150,000 clones, about 85% of them singletons. In germline, CDR1 is MNHEY, CDR2 SVGAGI. This CDR3 spans 13 amino acids. This TCR came from an adult in good health. The material sequenced was peripheral blood, taken on day 0 of AZD1222 vaccination. This sequence joins TRBV6-5 and TRBJ2-2; D perhaps matches TRBD1 (5 bases). CDR3: CASVRADTGELFF. CDR3 bases: TGTGCATCCGTCAGGGCAGACACCGGGGAGCTGTTTTTT.